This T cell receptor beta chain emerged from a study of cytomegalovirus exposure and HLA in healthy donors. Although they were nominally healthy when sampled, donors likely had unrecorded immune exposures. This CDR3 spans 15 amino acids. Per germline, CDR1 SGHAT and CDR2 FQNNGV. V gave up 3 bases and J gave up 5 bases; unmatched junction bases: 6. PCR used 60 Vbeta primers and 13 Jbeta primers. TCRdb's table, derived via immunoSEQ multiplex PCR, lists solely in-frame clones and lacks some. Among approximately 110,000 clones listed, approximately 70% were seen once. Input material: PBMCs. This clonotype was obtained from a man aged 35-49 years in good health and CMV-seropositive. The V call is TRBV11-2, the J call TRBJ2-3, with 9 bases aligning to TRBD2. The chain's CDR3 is CASSLDWREGDTQYF. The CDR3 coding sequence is TGTGCCAGCAGCTTGGACTGGCGGGAGGGAGATACGCAGTATTTT.